Presented here are 27 T cell receptor beta chains from one specimen sequenced in a study of identifying expanded T cells in peripheral blood. Profiling relied on immunoSEQ multiplex PCR, and the TCRdb table lists in-frame clones only, not all of them. The sample lists over 65,000 clones; over 85% were seen once. Sequenced sample: blood. The receptors were sampled from a person between 18 and 75 years old in good health.

The chain carries TRBV4-1 and TRBJ2-2; D is uncertain. V lost 0 bases, J lost 3 bases, and 20 bases lay in between. The CDR3 runs to 19 residues. Germline-derived CDR1 and CDR2 are MGHRA and YSYEKL. DNA for the CDR3: TGCGCCAGCAGCCAAGATCGATGGGTAGCCCAGACCTACACCGGGGAGCTGTTTTTT. Translated, it gives CASSQDRWVAQTYTGELFF.

This chain uses TRBV7-6 with TRBJ2-7, with TRBD2 identical over 9 bases. CDR1 SGHVS and CDR2 FNYEAQ come from the germline V gene. CDR3 size: 15 residues. V was pared by 3 bases and J by 5 bases, with 8 bases of the junction left unmatched. CDR3 nucleotides: TGTGCCAGCAGCTTTTTAGCGGGAGTTCGCCACGAGCAGTACTTC. Its protein product is CASSFLAGVRHEQYF.

This sequence joins TRBV6-1 and TRBJ2-2; 7 nucleotides align to TRBD1. The CDR3 is made up of 17 amino acids. Looked up from germline, CDR1 is MNHNS and CDR2 is SASEGT. The J segment lost 1 base and the V segment lost 1 base, leaving 6 bases of the junction unmatched. CDR3 coding DNA: TGTGCCAGCAGTGAAGGGGTTGGGACAGTGAACACCGGGGAGCTGTTTTTT. It encodes CASSEGVGTVNTGELFF.

This clone came up once. CDR3 loop: CSVGSGGAEAFF. The DNA for the CDR3 is TGCAGCGTTGGCAGTGGGGGCGCTGAAGCTTTCTTT. The chain uses TRBV29-1 and TRBJ1-1; perhaps TRBD1 as D (6 bases). The CDR3 is 12 amino acids. Germline assignment: CDR1 SQVTM and CDR2 ANQGSEA. Trimming took 4 bases from V and 6 from J, leaving 12 bases between them.

The chain has TRBV29-1 and TRBJ2-5, with D maybe TRBD2 (5 bases). Germline V CDR1 and CDR2: SQVTM, ANQGSEA. The CDR3 has 13 amino acids. The V gene lost 5 bases and the J gene lost 5 bases, with 15 bases spanning the gap. The CDR3 DNA reads as TGCAGCGTTAGTGTAACCGTAGCGGAGACCCAGTACTTC. Amino acid sequence: CSVSVTVAETQYF.

The chain joins TRBV5-1 to TRBJ2-3; 13 bases align to TRBD2. CDR3 length: 16 residues. Germline assignment: CDR1 SGHRS and CDR2 YFSETQ. The V and J ends lost 5 bases and 6 bases, in that order; junction bases with no gene match: 9. The CDR3 loop reads CASRSGTSGAGDTQYF. In DNA, the CDR3 is TGCGCCAGCAGATCCGGGACTAGCGGGGCAGGGGATACGCAGTATTTT.

The V and J genes are TRBV6-1 and TRBJ1-2; perhaps TRBD1 as D (6 bases). Trimming took off 7 bases at V and 4 bases at J, with 16 bases between the two ends. This CDR3 is 14 amino acids long. Germline CDR1 reads MNHNS; CDR2 reads SASEGT. The DNA for the CDR3 is TGTGCCAGCACCTCAGGGGCCTCCTTCTATGGCTACACCTTC. Translating gives CASTSGASFYGYTF.

The chain couples TRBV6-1 to TRBJ1-4; 7 bases match TRBD1. Trimming at V came to 7 bases and at J to 8 bases, leaving 7 bases not matched to a gene. From germline, CDR1 is MNHNS and CDR2 SASEGT. The CDR3 has 13 amino acids. CDR3 coding DNA: TGTGCCAGCAAAAACAGGGGTATGGAAAAACTGTTTTTT. It codes for CASKNRGMEKLFF.

This rearrangement joins TRBV19 to TRBJ1-5; D unresolved. CDR1 and CDR2 (germline): LNHDA, SQIVND (reference sequence). V was pared by 3 bases and J by 6 bases, with 18 bases between. The CDR3 runs to 16 residues. In nucleotides, the CDR3 is TGTGCCAGTAGTATGGAGGTGGTATCTCTCGCTCAGCCCCAGCATTTT. Translating gives CASSMEVVSLAQPQHF. Supplemented by reference TRBV19 and TRBJ1-5, the full variable domain reads DGGITQSPKYLFRKEGQNVTLSCEQNLNHDAMYWYRQDPGQGLRLIYYSQIVNDFQKGDIAEGYSVSREKKESFPLTVTSAQKNPTAFYLCASSMEVVSLAQPQHFGDGTRLSIL.

The rearrangement uses TRBV6-1 and TRBJ1-2; D not resolved. Germline lookup yields CDR1 MNHNS and CDR2 SASEGT. The CDR3 is made up of 13 amino acids. Trimming shortened V by 3 bases and J by 4 bases, and 9 bases separated the two germline ends. The DNA for the CDR3 is TGTGCCAGCAGTGAGGGCCTTTCCTATGGCTACACCTTC. The encoded protein is CASSEGLSYGYTF.

This chain connects TRBV7-2 to TRBJ2-1, with unresolved D. The V end was cut by 1 base, the J end by 2 bases, with 3 bases between. The CDR3 covers 13 residues. The germline V gene has CDR1 SGHTA and CDR2 FQGNSA. CDR3 loop: CASSLGPYNEQFF. The DNA of the CDR3 is TGTGCCAGCAGCTTAGGTCCCTACAATGAGCAGTTCTTC.

This chain uses TRBV6-5 with TRBJ1-1, with a possible D match to TRBD1 (5 bases). The CDR3 length is 14 residues. Germline CDR1 is MNHEY and CDR2 is SVGAGI. V was clipped by 2 bases and J by 6 bases, with 13 bases between them. The CDR3, as DNA: TGTGCCAGCAGTTACGGAGGGGTTTGGGCTGAAGCTTTCTTT. Translating gives CASSYGGVWAEAFF.

This clone was recorded only once. The CDR3 DNA is TGTGCCAGCAGTGTTTACAGATATCAGCCCCAGCATTTT. Translation: CASSVYRYQPQHF. V and J are TRBV6-1 and TRBJ1-5, with unresolved D. This CDR3 is built from 13 residues. CDR1 and CDR2 from the germline V gene are MNHNS and SASEGT. V was shortened by 4 bases and J by 5 bases, with 9 bases between the two germline ends.

The genes are TRBV6-1 and TRBJ2-7, with a tentative D call TRBD1 (6 bases). This CDR3 comprises 14 residues. V dropped 3 bases and J dropped 5 bases, with 14 bases sitting between them. CDR1 and CDR2 from the germline V gene are MNHNS and SASEGT. The CDR3 sequence: CASSDRDTRDEQYF. The CDR3 nucleotides are TGTGCCAGCAGTGACCGGGACACCCGGGACGAGCAGTACTTC.

This chain uses TRBV19 with TRBJ1-1; D uncertain. CDR3 size: 11 residues. Germline V gives CDR1 LNHDA, CDR2 SQIVND (reference sequence). V was pared by 7 bases and J by 6 bases, with 9 bases between. Written as DNA, the CDR3 is TGTGCCAGTAATCTCGGCGCTGAAGCTTTCTTT. Its protein product is CASNLGAEAFF.

The rearrangement uses TRBV4-1 and TRBJ2-1, with 14 bases aligning to TRBD2. V trimming: 4 bases; J trimming: 6 bases; junction bases outside the gene matches: 2. The CDR3 is made up of 15 amino acids. The germline V gene has CDR1 MGHRA and CDR2 YSYEKL. CDR3 in amino acids: CASSPGLAGGNEQFF. CDR3 DNA sequence: TGCGCCAGCAGCCCTGGACTAGCGGGGGGCAATGAGCAGTTCTTC.

The chain uses TRBV9 and TRBJ1-2, with 7 bases matching TRBD1. The CDR3 is 13 amino acids. The junction had 5 bases not matched to a gene; V was cut back by 6 bases and J by 3 bases. Germline-derived CDR1 and CDR2 are SGDLS and YYNGEE. The CDR3 DNA is TGTGCCAGCACCCCCGACAGGGACTATGGCTACACCTTC. It is translated as CASTPDRDYGYTF.

CDR3 loop: CAWASGATEAFF. DNA of the CDR3: TGTGCCTGGGCCTCAGGGGCCACTGAAGCTTTCTTT. This sequence joins TRBV30 and TRBJ1-1; possibly TRBD1 for D (6 bases). This CDR3 contains 12 residues. V was clipped by 5 bases and J by 4 bases, with 11 bases between them. Germline lookup yields CDR1 GTSNPN and CDR2 SVGIG (reference sequence). Filled out from reference TRBV30 and TRBJ1-1, the complete variable domain reads SQTIHQWPATLVQPVGSPLSLECTVEGTSNPNLYWYRQAAGRGLQLLFYSVGIGQISSEVPQNLSASRPQDRQFILSSKKLLLSDSGFYLCAWASGATEAFFGQGTRLTVV.

CDR3 sequence (DNA): TGTGCCAGCAGTCGGCGGACGGGGGAAAAACTGTTTTTT. It specifies CASSRRTGEKLFF. The rearrangement uses TRBV7-3 and TRBJ1-4; D remains unclear. Between the trimmed V and J ends, which lost 6 bases and 8 bases, there was a span of 13 bases. Germline values: CDR1 SGHTA, CDR2 FQGTGA. The CDR3 is 13 residues long.

The CDR3 DNA reads as TGCGCCAGCAGTGAGCCCTCAGGGGCCGGTAATTCACCCCTCCACTTT. Its translation: CASSEPSGAGNSPLHF. This chain connects TRBV10-2 to TRBJ1-6, with a weak D call TRBD1 (6 bases). In germline, CDR1 is WSHSY, CDR2 SAAADI. V lost 2 bases, J lost 6 bases, and 14 bases lay in between. The CDR3 is 16 residues long.

CDR3 DNA: TGTGCCAGCAGCTTAGGCATCAGGAACACTGAAGCTTTCTTT. It specifies CASSLGIRNTEAFF. The chain employs TRBV11-2 and TRBJ1-1; D is unresolved. CDR3 length: 14 amino acids. The germline V gene encodes CDR1 SGHAT and CDR2 FQNNGV. V lost 1 base, J lost 1 base, and 7 bases lay in between. The variable domain in full, with the rest retrieved from reference TRBV11-2 and TRBJ1-1, is EAGVAQSPRYKIIEKRQSVAFWCNPISGHATLYWYQQILGQGPKLLIQFQNNGVVDDSQLPKDRFSAERLKGVDSTLKIQPAKLEDSAVYLCASSLGIRNTEAFFGQGTRLTVV.

V gene TRBV18 combines with J gene TRBJ2-5, with unresolved D. Between the trimmed V and J ends, which lost 6 bases and 2 bases, there was a span of 10 bases. The CDR3 has 13 residues. Germline CDR1 reads KGHSH; CDR2 reads LQKENI. The CDR3 reads CASSQKPQETQYF. The CDR3 DNA sequence: TGTGCCAGCTCCCAGAAGCCGCAAGAGACCCAGTACTTC.

The chain carries TRBV7-3 and TRBJ2-1; D tentatively reads TRBD1 or TRBD2 (5 bases each). Trimming left V 3 bases short and J 6 bases short, with 15 bases between. The germline V gene encodes CDR1 SGHTA and CDR2 FQGTGA. This CDR3 has 15 amino acids. CDR3 amino acids: CASSFSTGRGNEQFF. CDR3 nucleotides: TGTGCCAGCAGCTTCAGTACAGGTCGGGGCAATGAGCAGTTCTTC.

J is TRBJ2-3 and V is TRBV6-1; D might be TRBD2 (5 bases). V was cut by 2 bases and J by 6 bases, with 9 bases left in between. The CDR3 has 13 amino acids. CDR1 and CDR2 from the germline V gene are MNHNS and SASEGT. The CDR3 DNA sequence: TGTGCCAGCAGTGAATGGCGAGGGGATACGCAGTATTTT. This encodes CASSEWRGDTQYF.

The rearrangement links TRBV29-1 to TRBJ1-2; TRBD1 matches 8 bases. Germline trimming cut 4 bases from V and 2 bases from J; bases unmatched to any gene: 3. There are 13 residues in the CDR3. The V gene's germline CDR1 is SQVTM and CDR2 ANQGSEA. CDR3 protein: CSVGQGPNYGYTF. The CDR3 DNA is TGCAGCGTTGGACAGGGGCCCAACTATGGCTACACCTTC.

The chain couples TRBV4-2 to TRBJ2-7, with TRBD2 as a possible D gene (5 bases). Germline CDR1 and CDR2: LGHNA and YNFKEQ. This CDR3 is 14 amino acids long. V was trimmed by 6 bases and J by 0 bases, leaving 12 bases between them. The CDR3 DNA is TGTGCCAGCAGTCCATATACTAGCTCCTACGAGCAGTACTTC. Encoded protein: CASSPYTSSYEQYF.

The CDR3 loop reads CASRAGAILNSPLHF. For the CDR3, the DNA is TGTGCCAGCAGGGCGGGCGCGATACTAAATTCACCCCTCCACTTT. V gene TRBV7-3 combines with J gene TRBJ1-6; unclear D gene. V lost 6 bases and J 7 bases, leaving 16 bases between the germline ends. Germline values: CDR1 SGHTA, CDR2 FQGTGA. The CDR3 extends over 15 amino acids.